The clone carrying this TCR beta chain has just one count. This sample was included in a study of blood T cell repertoires in COVID-19. Study overall: Specimens from acute and convalescent COVID-19 originated in the United States, Italy and Spain. The analysed material was cDNA or gDNA that came from T cells, B-cell-depleted T cells, or PBMCs.

Per the study methods: Nucleated cell number was recorded as an estimate derived from reference gene primer amplification. The repertoire was sequenced with immunoSEQ multiplex PCR; TCRdb's copy has only in-frame clones and lacks some. The V and J calls and clone size come from that table; D and trimming were worked out from the DNA. The data show fewer than 50,000 clones, 90% seen once. The TCR comes from a man aged 60 to 75 with active or convalescent COVID-19. Input material: peripheral blood.

The CDR3 sequence is CASSSPLRSGETQYF. DNA of the CDR3: TGTGCCAGCAGCTCACCATTACGATCGGGAGAGACCCAGTACTTC. The chain joins TRBV14 to TRBJ2-5; D is ambiguous. V was cut by 5 bases and J by 4 bases, with 17 bases left in between. The CDR3 consists of 15 residues. Germline values: CDR1 SGHDN, CDR2 FVKESK.